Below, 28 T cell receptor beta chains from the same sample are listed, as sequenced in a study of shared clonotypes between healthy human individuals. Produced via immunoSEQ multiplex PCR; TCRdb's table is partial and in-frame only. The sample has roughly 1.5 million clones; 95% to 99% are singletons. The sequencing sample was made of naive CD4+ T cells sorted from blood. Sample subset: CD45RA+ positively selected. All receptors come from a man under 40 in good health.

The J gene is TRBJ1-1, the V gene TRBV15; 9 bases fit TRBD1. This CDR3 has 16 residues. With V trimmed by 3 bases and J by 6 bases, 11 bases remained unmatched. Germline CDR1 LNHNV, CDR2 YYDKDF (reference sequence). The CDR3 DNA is TGTGCCACCAGCAGGAGGGGGGACAGGGCGGGTGCTGAAGCTTTCTTT. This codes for CATSRRGDRAGAEAFF.

The CDR3 protein is CASSDRGNTEAFF. The CDR3 bases are TGTGCCAGCAGCGACAGGGGAAACACTGAAGCTTTCTTT. The chain joins TRBV9 to TRBJ1-1; 7 positions match TRBD1. V lost 3 bases and J lost 2; bases outside the gene matches: 1. The V gene's germline CDR1 is SGDLS and CDR2 YYNGEE. The CDR3 is 13 residues long.

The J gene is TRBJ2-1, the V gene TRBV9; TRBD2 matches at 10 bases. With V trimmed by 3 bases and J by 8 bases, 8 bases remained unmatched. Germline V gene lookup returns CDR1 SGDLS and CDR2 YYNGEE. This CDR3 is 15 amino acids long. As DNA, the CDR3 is TGTGCCAGCAGCGGGGCTAGCGGGAGCTTCCATGAGCAGTTCTTC. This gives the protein CASSGASGSFHEQFF.

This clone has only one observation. The CDR3 sequence: CASSLEWSETQYF. In nucleotides, the CDR3 is TGTGCCAGCAGCTTAGAATGGTCCGAGACCCAGTACTTC. The chain joins TRBV11-3 to TRBJ2-5; no firm D call. Trimming took off 0 bases at V and 5 bases at J, with 7 bases between the two ends. Germline CDR1 and CDR2: SGHNT and YENEEA. The CDR3 covers 13 residues. Together with reference TRBV11-3 and TRBJ2-5, the CDR3 gives the full variable domain: EAGVVQSPRYKIIEKKQPVAFWCNPISGHNTLYWYLQNLGQGPELLIRYENEEAVDDSQLPKDRFSAERLKGVDSTLKIQPAELGDSAVYLCASSLEWSETQYFGPGTRLLVL.

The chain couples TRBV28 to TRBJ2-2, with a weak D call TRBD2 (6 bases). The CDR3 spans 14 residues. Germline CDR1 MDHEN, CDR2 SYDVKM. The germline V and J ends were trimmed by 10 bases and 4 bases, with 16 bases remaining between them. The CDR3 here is CAMGGEAGTGELFF. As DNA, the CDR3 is TGTGCCATGGGCGGGGAAGCGGGCACCGGGGAGCTGTTTTTT.

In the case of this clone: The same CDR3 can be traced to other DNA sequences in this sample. CDR3 residues: CSVAGTGDYEQYF. CDR3 DNA: TGCAGCGTGGCCGGGACAGGGGACTACGAGCAGTACTTC. The chain is built from TRBV29-1 and TRBJ2-7; 10 bases line up with TRBD1. CDR1 SQVTM and CDR2 ANQGSEA come from the germline V gene. CDR3 size: 13 residues. V shed 6 bases, J shed 3 bases, and the junction held 5 bases outside the gene matches.

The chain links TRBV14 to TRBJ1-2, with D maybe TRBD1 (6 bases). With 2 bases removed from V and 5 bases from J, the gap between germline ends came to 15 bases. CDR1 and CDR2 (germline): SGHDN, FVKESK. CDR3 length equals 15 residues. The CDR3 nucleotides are TGTGCCAGCAGCCAAACCACAGGGCTTGGGTATGGCTACACCTTC. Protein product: CASSQTTGLGYGYTF.

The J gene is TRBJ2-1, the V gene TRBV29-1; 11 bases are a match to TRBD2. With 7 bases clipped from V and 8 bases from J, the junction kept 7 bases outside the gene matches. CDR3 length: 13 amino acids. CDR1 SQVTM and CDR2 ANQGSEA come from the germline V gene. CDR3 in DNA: TGCAGCGCAACCGGGACTAGCGGCGATGAGCAGTTCTTC. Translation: CSATGTSGDEQFF.

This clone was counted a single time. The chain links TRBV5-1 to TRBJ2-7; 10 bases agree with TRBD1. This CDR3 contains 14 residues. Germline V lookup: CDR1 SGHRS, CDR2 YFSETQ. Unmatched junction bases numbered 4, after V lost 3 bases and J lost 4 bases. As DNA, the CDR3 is TGCGCCAGCAGCTACCGGGACAGGGGTTACGAGCAGTACTTC. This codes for CASSYRDRGYEQYF.

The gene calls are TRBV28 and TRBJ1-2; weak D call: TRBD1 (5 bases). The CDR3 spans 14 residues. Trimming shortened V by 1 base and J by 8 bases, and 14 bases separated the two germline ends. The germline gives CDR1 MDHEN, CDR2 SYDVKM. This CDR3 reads CASSLLGTANGYTF. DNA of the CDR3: TGTGCCAGCAGTTTATTGGGGACCGCTAACGGCTACACCTTC.

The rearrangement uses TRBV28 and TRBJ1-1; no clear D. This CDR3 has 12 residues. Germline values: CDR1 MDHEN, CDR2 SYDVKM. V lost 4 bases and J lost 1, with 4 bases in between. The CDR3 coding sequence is TGTGCCAGCAGTTGGGGGAACACTGAAGCTTTCTTT. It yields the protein CASSWGNTEAFF.

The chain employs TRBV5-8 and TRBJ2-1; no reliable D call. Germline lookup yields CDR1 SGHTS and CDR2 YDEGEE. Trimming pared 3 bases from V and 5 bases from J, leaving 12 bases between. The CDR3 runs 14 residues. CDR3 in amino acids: CASSSQPRHNEQFF. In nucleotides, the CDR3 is TGTGCCAGCAGCTCACAGCCGAGGCACAATGAGCAGTTCTTC.

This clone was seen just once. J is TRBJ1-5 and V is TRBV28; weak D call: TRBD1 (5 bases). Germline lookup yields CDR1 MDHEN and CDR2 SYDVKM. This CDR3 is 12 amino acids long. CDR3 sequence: CATQGLNQPQHF. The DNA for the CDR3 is TGTGCTACTCAGGGTTTAAATCAGCCCCAGCATTTT.

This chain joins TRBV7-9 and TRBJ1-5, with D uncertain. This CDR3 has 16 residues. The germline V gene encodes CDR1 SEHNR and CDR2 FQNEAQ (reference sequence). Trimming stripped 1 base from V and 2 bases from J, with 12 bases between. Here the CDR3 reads CASSLERSEGNQPQHF. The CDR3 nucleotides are TGTGCCAGCAGCTTAGAGCGGAGTGAGGGCAATCAGCCCCAGCATTTT. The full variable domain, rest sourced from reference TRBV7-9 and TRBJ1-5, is DTGVSQNPRHKITKRGQNVTFRCDPISEHNRLYWYRQTLGQGPEFLTYFQNEAQLEKSRLLSDRFSAERPKGSFSTLEIQRTEQGDSAMYLCASSLERSEGNQPQHFGDGTRLSIL.

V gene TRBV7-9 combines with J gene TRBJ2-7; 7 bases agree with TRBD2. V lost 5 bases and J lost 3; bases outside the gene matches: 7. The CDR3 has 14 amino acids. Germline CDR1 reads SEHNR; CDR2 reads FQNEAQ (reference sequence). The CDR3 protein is CASSTSEGIYEQYF. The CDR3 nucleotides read TGTGCCAGCAGCACTAGCGAAGGCATCTACGAGCAGTACTTC.

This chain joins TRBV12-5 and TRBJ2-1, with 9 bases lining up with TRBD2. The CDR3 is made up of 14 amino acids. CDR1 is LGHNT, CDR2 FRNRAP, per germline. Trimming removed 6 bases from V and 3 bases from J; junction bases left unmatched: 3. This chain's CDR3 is CASGAGGHYNEQFF. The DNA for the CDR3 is TGTGCTAGTGGAGCGGGGGGACACTACAATGAGCAGTTCTTC.

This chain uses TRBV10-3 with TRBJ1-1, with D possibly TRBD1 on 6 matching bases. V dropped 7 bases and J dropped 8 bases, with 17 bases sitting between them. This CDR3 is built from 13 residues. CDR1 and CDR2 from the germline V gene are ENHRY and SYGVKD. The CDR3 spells CAIKGGNRVEAFF. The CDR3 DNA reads TGTGCCATCAAGGGGGGGAACCGGGTCGAAGCTTTCTTT.

Here the CDR3 reads CASSLMGTDEQYF. The CDR3 coding sequence is TGTGCCAGCAGTTTGATGGGGACGGACGAGCAGTACTTC. The chain joins TRBV6-6 to TRBJ2-7; possibly TRBD1 or TRBD2 for D (5 bases each). Looked up from germline, CDR1 is MNHNY and CDR2 is SVGAGI (reference sequence). Trimming stripped 4 bases from V and 5 bases from J, with 12 bases between. The CDR3 spans 13 residues.

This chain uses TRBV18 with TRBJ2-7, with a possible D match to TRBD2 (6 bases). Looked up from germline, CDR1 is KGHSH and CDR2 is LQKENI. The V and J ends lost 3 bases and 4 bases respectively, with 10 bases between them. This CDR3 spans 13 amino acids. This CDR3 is CASSPVSGYEQYF. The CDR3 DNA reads TGTGCCAGCTCACCCGTTAGCGGTTACGAGCAGTACTTC.

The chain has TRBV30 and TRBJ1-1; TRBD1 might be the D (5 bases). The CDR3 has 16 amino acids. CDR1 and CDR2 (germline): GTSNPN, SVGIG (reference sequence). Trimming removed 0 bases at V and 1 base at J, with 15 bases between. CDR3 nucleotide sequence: TGTGCCTGGAGTGTACTGGGAACTGGGGGGAACACTGAAGCTTTCTTT. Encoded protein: CAWSVLGTGGNTEAFF.

The CDR3 is CASSGSSSYNEQFF. CDR3 DNA sequence: TGTGCCAGCAGCGGGTCTAGCTCCTACAATGAGCAGTTCTTC. This chain connects TRBV14 to TRBJ2-1; no clear D. V gave up 5 bases and J gave up 0 bases, with 8 bases separating them. The CDR3 is made up of 14 amino acids. CDR1 is SGHDN, CDR2 FVKESK, per germline.

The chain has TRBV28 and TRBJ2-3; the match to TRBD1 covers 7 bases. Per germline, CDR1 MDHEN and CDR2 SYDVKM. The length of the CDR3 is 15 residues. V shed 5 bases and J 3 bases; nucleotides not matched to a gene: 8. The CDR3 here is CASSTQTGLTDTQYF. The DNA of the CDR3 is TGTGCCAGCAGTACCCAGACAGGGCTTACAGATACGCAGTATTTT.

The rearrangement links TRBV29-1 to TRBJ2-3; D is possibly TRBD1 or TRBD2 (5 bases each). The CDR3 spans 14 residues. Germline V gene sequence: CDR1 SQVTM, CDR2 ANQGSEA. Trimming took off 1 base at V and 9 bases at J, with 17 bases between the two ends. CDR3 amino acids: CSVEGSVMGDTQYF. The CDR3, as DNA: TGCAGCGTTGAAGGTTCCGTTATGGGGGACACGCAGTATTTT.

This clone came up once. Written as DNA, the CDR3 is TGTGCCAGCACCCCTAGCGGGAGCTCCTACAATGAGCAGTTCTTC. Its translation is CASTPSGSSYNEQFF. The chain recombines TRBV5-8 with TRBJ2-1; 10 nucleotides align to TRBD2. CDR1 is SGHTS, CDR2 YDEGEE, per germline. Trimming cost V 6 bases and J 0 bases; bases outside gene matches: 3. The CDR3 runs to 15 residues.

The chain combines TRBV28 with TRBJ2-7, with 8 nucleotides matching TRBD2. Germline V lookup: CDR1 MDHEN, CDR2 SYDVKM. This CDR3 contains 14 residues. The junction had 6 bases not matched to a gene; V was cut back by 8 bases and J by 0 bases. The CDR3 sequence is CASGSGMVSYEQYF. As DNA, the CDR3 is TGTGCCAGCGGTAGCGGGATGGTCTCCTACGAGCAGTACTTC.

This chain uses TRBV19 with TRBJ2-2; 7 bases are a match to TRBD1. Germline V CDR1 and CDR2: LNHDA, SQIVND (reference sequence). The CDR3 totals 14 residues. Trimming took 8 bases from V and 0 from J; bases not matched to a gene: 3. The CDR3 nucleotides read TGTGCCAGTTTGGACAGGACGAACACCGGGGAGCTGTTTTTT. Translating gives CASLDRTNTGELFF.

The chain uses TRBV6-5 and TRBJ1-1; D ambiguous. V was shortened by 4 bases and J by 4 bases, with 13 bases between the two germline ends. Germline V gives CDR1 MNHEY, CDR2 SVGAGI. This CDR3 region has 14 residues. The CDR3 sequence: CASSSSARGTEAFF. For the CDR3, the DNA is TGTGCCAGCAGTTCCTCGGCCCGAGGCACTGAAGCTTTCTTT.

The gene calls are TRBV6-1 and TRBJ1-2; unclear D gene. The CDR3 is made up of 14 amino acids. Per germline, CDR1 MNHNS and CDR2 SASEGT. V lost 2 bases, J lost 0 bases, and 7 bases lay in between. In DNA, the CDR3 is TGTGCCAGCAGTGAATGGGCCACTAACTATGGCTACACCTTC. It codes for CASSEWATNYGYTF.